The clone carrying this T cell receptor (beta chain) was seen just once. What it binds is unknown. A much larger clone lies a single base off, so this may be a read error. Amplification of TCR beta CDR3 from genomic DNA used two-round multiplex PCR. First-round PCR employed TRBV- and TRBJ-specific primers for each gene. A single record per CDR3 protein comes from TCRdb applying MiXCR to the multiplex PCR reads. The sample includes around 30,000 distinct CDR3 sequences, 34% of them seen just once. The sample comes from a study of prognosis after radiotherapy for stage I lung cancer. Study in general: Ages of the 10 to 15 men and about six women ranged roughly 53 to 90 years, median approximately 70. The tumor was squamous cell carcinoma for six to eight patients; for roughly 12, it was adenocarcinoma. Overall study findings and caveats: Patients who went on to get distant metastases had lower Shannon entropy after stereotactic body radiation therapy. Median unique TCR clone counts of approximately 9,100 versus 7,200 showed a fall after stereotactic body radiation therapy.

CDR1 and CDR2 from the germline V gene are SQVTM and ANQGSEA. The CDR3 totals 17 residues. Trimming removed 0 bases from V and 0 bases from J, with 17 bases in between. This receptor was obtained from a donor at least 50 years old with non-small cell lung cancer. This rearrangement joins TRBV29-1 to TRBJ1-2; D is ambiguous. Sequencing was performed on PBMCs, taken before or after stereotactic body radiation therapy (not recorded which). The CDR3 coding sequence is TGCAGCGTTGAAGATCCTGTGGGCCCCGTGACTAACTATGGCTACACCTTC. It codes for CSVEDPVGPVTNYGYTF.